A single sample gave rise to the 27 T cell receptor beta chains below, sequenced in a study of identical twins. TCRdb used MiXCR to reprocess the 5' RACE reads, holding one entry per CDR3 protein. The sample lists a few hundred thousand distinct CDR3 sequences, 9% to 15% seen once, with around 6.9% in the top ten. The sample was also reused in another study, on yellow fever vaccine responses in identical twins.

Sequenced input: CD8+ T cells sorted from blood. The receptors come from a woman between 18 and 29 years old in good health.

The chain uses TRBV27 and TRBJ2-7; possibly TRBD2 for D (7 bases). V gave up 6 bases and J gave up 3 bases, with 21 bases separating them. The germline V gene encodes CDR1 MNHEY and CDR2 SMNVEV (reference sequence). This CDR3 region has 16 residues. Here the CDR3 DNA reads TGTGCCAGCAGCAGAAAGGGGGGGGACCCCAACTACGAGCAGTACGTC. Its translation is CASSRKGGDPNYEQYV.

This clonotype was detected ten times or more. The V gene is TRBV11-2, the J gene TRBJ1-4; TRBD1 aligns across 7 bases. The germline gives CDR1 SGHAT, CDR2 FQNNGV. The CDR3 has 15 amino acids. J gave up 5 bases and V 2 bases, and 5 bases lay outside the gene matches. This CDR3 is CASSLQGGRNEKLFF. CDR3 nucleotide sequence: TGTGCCAGCAGCTTACAGGGGGGACGAAATGAAAAACTGTTTTTT. The complete variable domain, with remaining parts taken from reference TRBV11-2 and TRBJ1-4, reads EAGVAQSPRYKIIEKRQSVAFWCNPISGHATLYWYQQILGQGPKLLIQFQNNGVVDDSQLPKDRFSAERLKGVDSTLKIQPAKLEDSAVYLCASSLQGGRNEKLFFGSGTQLSVL.

This chain connects TRBV20-1 to TRBJ2-3, with 7 bases that match TRBD2. CDR3 length: 17 amino acids. Trimming took 1 base from V and 2 from J; bases not matched to a gene: 12. The germline V gene has CDR1 DFQATT and CDR2 SNEGSKA (reference sequence). Here the CDR3 reads CSARGGGDRGSTDTQYF. CDR3 in DNA: TGCAGTGCTAGAGGGGGGGGTGATAGGGGATCCACAGATACGCAGTATTTT.

The CDR3 DNA follows: TGTGCCAGTAGTATCGGATCCGGGGGCTATGGCTACACCTTC. Translating gives CASSIGSGGYGYTF. The chain recombines TRBV19 with TRBJ1-2; possibly TRBD1 for D (5 bases). The V and J ends lost 3 bases and 4 bases respectively, with 12 bases between them. The CDR3 is made up of 14 amino acids. Germline lookup yields CDR1 LNHDA and CDR2 SQIVND (reference sequence).

The chain joins TRBV20-1 to TRBJ2-7, with D possibly TRBD1 on 5 matching bases. CDR1 is DFQATT, CDR2 SNEGSKA, per germline (reference sequence). CDR3 length: 13 residues. Trimming stripped 0 bases from V and 4 bases from J, with 10 bases between. The CDR3 DNA is TGCAGTGCTAGAGATGACAGAACTTACGAGCAGTACTTC. This sequence encodes CSARDDRTYEQYF.

This clonotype was recorded at least ten times. V gene TRBV29-1 combines with J gene TRBJ2-1; 11 bases fit TRBD2. The CDR3 contains 22 residues. Per germline, CDR1 SQVTM and CDR2 ANQGSEA. V lost 0 bases and J lost 4; bases outside the gene matches: 23. CDR3 sequence (DNA): TGCAGCGTTGAAGATCTTAACCGACTAGCGGGAAGTGAATCATACCTATACAATGAGCAGTTCTTC. Encoded protein: CSVEDLNRLAGSESYLYNEQFF.

This sequence joins TRBV7-9 and TRBJ2-7; 8 positions agree with TRBD1. The germline V gene has CDR1 SEHNR and CDR2 FQNEAQ (reference sequence). The CDR3 has 15 residues. V lost 3 bases to trimming and J lost 1 base; unmatched junction nucleotides: 5. CDR3 nucleotides: TGTGCCAGCAGCTTTGAACGGACAGGGTCCTACGAGCAGTACTTC. Protein: CASSFERTGSYEQYF.

The genes are TRBV6-5 and TRBJ1-1, with no clear D. CDR3 size: 14 residues. Germline values: CDR1 MNHEY, CDR2 SVGAGI. Trimming cost V 2 bases and J 2 bases, with 9 bases left between them. CDR3 coding DNA: TGTGCCAGCAGTTACGAGGGTAGAAACACTGAAGCTTTCTTT. Translation: CASSYEGRNTEAFF.

The chain is built from TRBV12-3 or TRBV12-4 and TRBJ2-1; the D gene is possibly TRBD2 (5 bases). The CDR3 sequence is 14 residues long. V gave up 5 bases and J gave up 8 bases, with 16 bases separating them. The CDR3 DNA is TGTGCCAGCAGTCTCCACAGCGGTCTGGATGAGCAGTTCTTC. Translated: CASSLHSGLDEQFF.

The chain has TRBV7-9 and TRBJ1-4; D is uncertain. CDR3 length equals 13 residues. Germline CDR1 SEHNR, CDR2 FQNEAQ (reference sequence). The ends were cut back, 5 bases at V and 8 bases at J, with 12 bases in the middle. CDR3 in amino acids: CASSPPDVEKLFF. Here the CDR3 DNA reads TGTGCCAGCAGCCCCCCGGACGTCGAAAAACTGTTTTTT.

This chain connects TRBV12-3 or TRBV12-4 to TRBJ1-1; D is ambiguous. This CDR3 region has 14 residues. Trimming removed 2 bases at V and 0 bases at J, with 7 bases between. The CDR3 is CASSLTPMNTEAFF. The CDR3 nucleotides read TGTGCCAGCAGTTTAACGCCTATGAACACTGAAGCTTTCTTT.

This clonotype was counted a few times. This chain links TRBV20-1 with TRBJ2-1; D gene uncertain. Trimming cost V 3 bases and J 7 bases, with 16 bases left between them. Germline V lookup: CDR1 DFQATT, CDR2 SNEGSKA (reference sequence). The CDR3 has 14 residues. The CDR3 protein is CSASRDSAGNEQFF. The CDR3 nucleotides read TGCAGTGCTAGTCGAGACTCCGCTGGGAATGAGCAGTTCTTC.

The rearrangement links TRBV4-1 to TRBJ2-7; 14 bases are a match to TRBD2. With 3 bases clipped from V and 2 bases from J, the junction kept 15 bases outside the gene matches. CDR1 and CDR2 (germline): MGHRA, YSYEKL. The CDR3 totals 20 residues. The CDR3 loop reads CASSHTPSGTSGRGAYEQYF. In DNA form, the CDR3 reads TGCGCCAGCAGCCATACTCCCTCCGGGACTAGCGGGAGAGGGGCCTACGAGCAGTACTTC.

This clonotype appeared many times. The chain uses TRBV7-9 and TRBJ1-6; 7 bases are a match to TRBD1. J was trimmed by 7 bases and V by 1 base; bases with no gene match: 4. There are 15 residues in the CDR3. The V gene's germline CDR1 is SEHNR and CDR2 FQNEAQ (reference sequence). The CDR3 nucleotides read TGTGCCAGCAGCTTAGGCTCAGGGGGGAATTCACCCCTCCACTTT. Translating gives CASSLGSGGNSPLHF.

J is TRBJ2-5 and V is TRBV11-2; D may match TRBD1 or TRBD2 (5 bases each). CDR1 and CDR2 from the germline V gene are SGHAT and FQNNGV. Trimming pared 2 bases from V and 0 bases from J, leaving 10 bases between. This CDR3 region has 15 residues. This CDR3 reads CASSLKGRNQETQYF. The CDR3 bases are TGTGCCAGCAGCTTAAAGGGACGGAACCAAGAGACCCAGTACTTC.

This clonotype has at least ten counts. The chain couples TRBV7-2 to TRBJ1-1; possibly TRBD1 for D (6 bases). V was shortened by 7 bases and J by 8 bases, with 23 bases between the two germline ends. The CDR3 runs to 15 residues. Germline V gene data show CDR1 as SGHTA and CDR2 as FQGNSA. CDR3 DNA: TGTGCCAGCATCCTCCGGGGGCCCCTGGGTTACGAAGCTTTCTTT. Amino acid sequence: CASILRGPLGYEAFF.

The chain joins TRBV21-1 to TRBJ2-7; TRBD1, the table's D call, was not compared with the DNA. TRBV21-1 is marked as a pseudogene. This CDR3 has 13 amino acids. The CDR3 coding sequence is TGTGCCAGCAGCAAAGGGACAGGGTACGAGCAGTACGTC. The encoded protein is CASSKGTGYEQYV.

This rearrangement joins TRBV12-3 or TRBV12-4 to TRBJ2-3, with D possibly matching TRBD2 (5 bases). The length of the CDR3 is 15 residues. V was shortened by 4 bases and J by 0 bases, with 11 bases between the two germline ends. DNA of the CDR3: TGTGCCAGCAGTTCTGGTAGCGATAGCACAGATACGCAGTATTTT. This codes for CASSSGSDSTDTQYF.

This clonotype occurred many times. V usage is TRBV24-1 and J usage is TRBJ2-1; 9 nucleotides agree with TRBD1. V gave up 7 bases and J gave up 6 bases; unmatched junction bases: 6. Germline CDR1 reads KGHDR; CDR2 reads SFDVKD. The CDR3 spans 14 residues. The CDR3 bases are TGTGCCACCAGCCGGGACAGGGAGGTCAATGAGCAGTTCTTC. Translation: CATSRDREVNEQFF.

This clonotype was counted many times. The genes are TRBV11-2 and TRBJ2-1; D is ambiguous. Germline CDR1 and CDR2: SGHAT and FQNNGV. This CDR3 is 14 amino acids long. The germline V and J ends were trimmed by 3 bases and 4 bases, with 10 bases remaining between them. The CDR3 DNA is TGTGCCAGCAGCTTCCAGCAGCTATACAATGAGCAGTTCTTC. Translated: CASSFQQLYNEQFF. The full variable domain, rest sourced from reference TRBV11-2 and TRBJ2-1, is EAGVAQSPRYKIIEKRQSVAFWCNPISGHATLYWYQQILGQGPKLLIQFQNNGVVDDSQLPKDRFSAERLKGVDSTLKIQPAKLEDSAVYLCASSFQQLYNEQFFGPGTRLTVL.

This clonotype has only a few counts. The DNA of the CDR3 is TGTGCCAGCAGTTTATCGACTAGCGGGAAATACGAGCAGTACTTC. This encodes CASSLSTSGKYEQYF. The V and J genes are TRBV28 and TRBJ2-7; the match to TRBD2 covers 11 bases. This CDR3 is 15 amino acids long. V gave up 1 base and J gave up 4 bases; unmatched junction bases: 3. Germline V gene lookup returns CDR1 MDHEN and CDR2 SYDVKM.

This clonotype appeared a few times. V and J are TRBV20-1 and TRBJ2-1; D gene ambiguous. Germline loops: CDR1 DFQATT, CDR2 SNEGSKA (reference sequence). V lost 3 bases, J lost 6 bases, and 15 bases lay in between. The CDR3 length is 14 residues. DNA for the CDR3: TGCAGTGCTAGGACCACAGCCCCTGGCAATGAGCAGTTCTTC. This gives the protein CSARTTAPGNEQFF.

The V call is TRBV6-6, the J call TRBJ2-1; D uncertain. Trimming cost V 0 bases and J 10 bases, with 10 bases left between them. The germline V gene encodes CDR1 MNHNY and CDR2 SVGAGI (reference sequence). This CDR3 has 13 residues. The CDR3 DNA reads as TGTGCCAGCAGTTACTCGTTACTGACCGAGCAGTTCTTC. Translated, it gives CASSYSLLTEQFF.

In its sample, this clonotype was seen once. The chain links TRBV7-9 to TRBJ2-2; D is ambiguous. Per the germline V gene, CDR1 is SEHNR and CDR2 is FQNEAQ (reference sequence). The CDR3 is 14 residues long. Trimming pared 2 bases from V and 4 bases from J, leaving 8 bases between. The CDR3 region has the DNA TGTGCCAGCAGCTTAAAAGCAACCACCGGGGAGCTGTTTTTT. This gives the protein CASSLKATTGELFF.

The DNA of the CDR3 is TGTGCCAGCCACGGGGGCGACTACAATGAGCAGTTCTTC. This gives the protein CASHGGDYNEQFF. The chain has TRBV12-3 or TRBV12-4 and TRBJ2-1; D could derive from TRBD1 or TRBD2 (6 bases each). The CDR3 contains 13 residues. Trimming shortened V by 8 bases and J by 3 bases, and 11 bases separated the two germline ends.

This clonotype was seen many times. This chain connects TRBV6-6 to TRBJ2-1, with no clear D. Germline CDR1 and CDR2: MNHNY and SVGAGI (reference sequence). Trimming left V 0 bases short and J 9 bases short, with 3 bases between. The CDR3 extends over 11 amino acids. CDR3 DNA: TGTGCCAGCAGTTACTCCGGTGAGCAGTTCTTC. It translates to CASSYSGEQFF.

The gene calls are TRBV6-1 and TRBJ2-2; no firm D call. The CDR3 spans 13 residues. Germline V gene lookup returns CDR1 MNHNS and CDR2 SASEGT. Between the trimmed V and J ends, which lost 0 bases and 7 bases, there was a span of 6 bases. The CDR3 loop reads CASSEALFGELFF. For the CDR3, the DNA is TGTGCCAGCAGTGAAGCGCTGTTCGGGGAGCTGTTTTTT.